The 25 T cell receptor beta chains below come from one sample, sequenced in a study of naive and memory T cell subsets. Four PCR rounds used nested alpha and beta constant region primers plus the SP2 primer. TCRdb passed the UMI-ligation and nested PCR reads through MiXCR, listing each CDR3 protein once. The sample consists of fewer than 35,000 distinct CDR3 sequences, 6.5% to 8% of them appearing once. Treatment indicated: skin biopsy from PPD injection site in Mantoux-positive individual. An oligonucleotide containing a UMI was ligated to the 3' end of TCR cDNA. The source was skin, collected from a tuberculin skin test site. Receptor source: an adult in good health.

The rearrangement links TRBV12-3 or TRBV12-4 to TRBJ1-2; no clear D gene. V was shortened by 1 base and J by 4 bases, with 4 bases between the two germline ends. There are 12 residues in the CDR3. The CDR3 DNA sequence: TGTGCCAGCAGTTTAGTGCGCTATGGCTACACCTTC. Protein product: CASSLVRYGYTF.

This clonotype was seen a handful of times. CDR3 in amino acids: CASSSREGGHYGYTF. The CDR3 nucleotides are TGTGCCAGCAGCTCTCGTGAGGGGGGACACTATGGCTACACCTTC. The J gene is TRBJ1-2, the V gene TRBV7-6; possibly TRBD1 for D (6 bases). The germline V and J ends were trimmed by 4 bases and 3 bases, with 15 bases remaining between them. Germline V gene data show CDR1 as SGHVS and CDR2 as FNYEAQ. CDR3 length equals 15 residues.

Only a few counts were recorded for this clonotype. The V gene is TRBV4-1, the J gene TRBJ2-3, with 13 bases fitting TRBD2. Germline CDR1 reads MGHRA; CDR2 reads YSYEKL. V shed 5 bases and J 5 bases; nucleotides not matched to a gene: 7. The CDR3 spans 16 residues. CDR3 coding DNA: TGCGCCAGCAGCTCTGGGACTAGCGGGGTTGGAGATACGCAGTATTTT. Its translation is CASSSGTSGVGDTQYF.

This clonotype has a count of ten or more. The chain links TRBV12-3 or TRBV12-4 to TRBJ1-1, with D possibly being TRBD1 (5 bases). This CDR3 comprises 14 residues. V was pared by 2 bases and J by 3 bases, with 10 bases between. For the CDR3, the DNA is TGTGCCAGCAGTTTAACTCGGGGGTACACTGAAGCTTTCTTT. This translates into CASSLTRGYTEAFF.

This clonotype was counted many times. V usage is TRBV9 and J usage is TRBJ1-3, with 8 nucleotides matching TRBD1. There are 15 residues in the CDR3. V lost 3 bases to trimming and J lost 4 bases; unmatched junction nucleotides: 6. CDR1 SGDLS and CDR2 YYNGEE come from the germline V gene. CDR3 coding DNA: TGTGCCAGCAGCGCCCAAAGGGACAGGGGAAACACCATATATTTT. Translation gives CASSAQRDRGNTIYF.

At least ten counts were recorded for this clonotype. The gene calls are TRBV5-1 and TRBJ2-3, with 9 bases fitting TRBD2. The germline gives CDR1 SGHRS, CDR2 YFSETQ. V dropped 5 bases and J dropped 4; count of bases not matched to a gene: 11. The CDR3 runs 16 residues. The CDR3 spells CASSTQTSGRADTQYF. The DNA for the CDR3 is TGCGCCAGCAGTACCCAGACTAGCGGACGTGCAGATACGCAGTATTTT. The full variable domain, completed using reference TRBV5-1 and TRBJ2-3, is KAGVTQTPRYLIKTRGQQVTLSCSPISGHRSVSWYQQTPGQGLQFLFEYFSETQRNKGNFPGRFSGRQFSNSRSEMNVSTLELGDSALYLCASSTQTSGRADTQYFGPGTRLTVL.

This clonotype came up many times. The gene calls are TRBV12-3 or TRBV12-4 and TRBJ2-1; 8 nucleotides align to TRBD1. This CDR3 is 15 amino acids long. Unmatched junction bases numbered 9, after V lost 9 bases and J lost 2 bases. The CDR3 loop reads CARPTGAGTYNEQFF. CDR3 in DNA: TGTGCCAGACCGACAGGGGCTGGGACCTACAATGAGCAGTTCTTC.

This clonotype was found many times. The chain links TRBV20-1 to TRBJ2-3; 15 bases line up with TRBD2. The CDR3 totals 16 residues. Unmatched junction bases numbered 6, after V lost 4 bases and J lost 4 bases. Germline assignment: CDR1 DFQATT and CDR2 SNEGSKA (reference sequence). CDR3 protein: CSATGLAGGPADTQYF. For the CDR3, the DNA is TGCAGTGCTACCGGACTAGCGGGGGGGCCAGCAGATACGCAGTATTTT.

This clonotype has at least ten counts. The J gene is TRBJ2-3, the V gene TRBV11-3; 16 bases match TRBD2. Trimming cost V 5 bases and J 4 bases; bases outside gene matches: 3. Looked up from germline, CDR1 is SGHNT and CDR2 is YENEEA. The CDR3 loop spans 16 amino acids. The CDR3 protein is CASSLGTSGGADTQYF. CDR3 coding DNA: TGTGCCAGCAGCCTCGGGACTAGCGGGGGGGCAGATACGCAGTATTTT.

This clonotype was detected a few times. V is TRBV2 and J is TRBJ1-1; TRBD1 agrees at 8 bases. Germline assignment: CDR1 SNHLY and CDR2 FYNNEI. The V segment lost 6 bases and the J segment 3 bases; nucleotides outside the gene matches: 9. The CDR3 contains 15 residues. The CDR3 DNA sequence: TGTGCCAGCAGCCGTCAGGGGGCGGGTCACACTGAAGCTTTCTTT. Translating gives CASSRQGAGHTEAFF.

This clonotype occurred many times. CDR3 sequence (DNA): TGTGCCAGCACCCCGAATGTCTATGGCTACACCTTC. It translates to CASTPNVYGYTF. This chain connects TRBV7-9 to TRBJ1-2; D ambiguous. The CDR3 totals 12 residues. CDR1 and CDR2 (germline): SEHNR, FQNEAQ (reference sequence). The V and J ends lost 7 bases and 4 bases respectively, with 10 bases between them. Based on the CDR3 plus reference TRBV7-9 and TRBJ1-2, the full variable domain is DTGVSQNPRHKITKRGQNVTFRCDPISEHNRLYWYRQTLGQGPEFLTYFQNEAQLEKSRLLSDRFSAERPKGSFSTLEIQRTEQGDSAMYLCASTPNVYGYTFGSGTRLTVV.

This clonotype was counted many times. The chain uses TRBV5-4 and TRBJ1-2; D is uncertain. The germline V gene has CDR1 SGHNT and CDR2 YYREEE (reference sequence). Trimming stripped 0 bases from V and 0 bases from J, with 6 bases between. This CDR3 contains 14 residues. The CDR3 spells CASSLDPANYGYTF. The CDR3 DNA sequence: TGTGCCAGCAGCTTGGATCCGGCTAACTATGGCTACACCTTC.

This clonotype showed up many times. The chain joins TRBV7-9 to TRBJ1-5; D is ambiguous. The CDR3 extends over 14 amino acids. Trimming took 1 base from V and 6 from J, leaving 10 bases between them. In germline, CDR1 is SEHNR, CDR2 FQNEAQ (reference sequence). This chain's CDR3 is CASSLDEGGQPQHF. The CDR3 DNA follows: TGTGCCAGCAGCTTAGATGAGGGTGGTCAGCCCCAGCATTTT.

This clonotype was seen repeatedly, ten times or more. The rearrangement links TRBV3-1 to TRBJ2-1; D might be TRBD1 or TRBD2, each matching 5 bases. The CDR3 loop spans 15 amino acids. Germline assignment: CDR1 LGHDT and CDR2 YNNKEL (reference sequence). V was clipped by 2 bases and J by 4 bases, with 12 bases between them. CDR3 protein: CASSQPEGPYNEQFF. For the CDR3, the DNA is TGTGCCAGCAGCCAACCAGAGGGACCTTACAATGAGCAGTTCTTC.

The sample holds a few counts of this clonotype. The chain combines TRBV2 with TRBJ2-7; no clear D gene. Germline CDR1 is SNHLY and CDR2 is FYNNEI. V shed 7 bases and J shed 1 base, with 14 bases lying between them. This CDR3 is 14 amino acids long. CDR3 DNA sequence: TGTGCCAGCATCCCGGACGGACCATCCTACGAGCAGTACTTC. It yields the protein CASIPDGPSYEQYF.

This clonotype has a handful of counts. This may be a read error: a much more frequent sequence differs by one nucleotide. The chain uses TRBV3-1 and TRBJ1-2; D uncertain. This CDR3 contains 13 residues. Germline values: CDR1 LGHDT, CDR2 YNNKEL (reference sequence). Deletions cut 3 bases from V and 2 bases from J, with 7 bases between. DNA for the CDR3: TGTGCCAGCAGCCAGAACGGCAACTATGGCTACACCTTC. It codes for CASSQNGNYGYTF.

The table lists this clonotype with many counts. The chain is built from TRBV2 and TRBJ1-4; D possibly corresponds to TRBD1 (6 bases). V shed 2 bases and J shed 10 bases, with 17 bases lying between them. Per the germline V gene, CDR1 is SNHLY and CDR2 is FYNNEI. The CDR3 sequence is 15 residues long. The CDR3 DNA reads as TGTGCCAGCAGTGAATGGGCTCCGACGGGGGCAAAACTGTTTTTT. Protein: CASSEWAPTGAKLFF.

This clonotype showed up many times. The V call is TRBV29-1, the J call TRBJ2-3; D gene unclear. Germline V CDR1 and CDR2: SQVTM, ANQGSEA. V lost 7 bases, J lost 2 bases, and 7 bases lay in between. The CDR3 contains 11 residues. CDR3 coding DNA: TGCAGCGCCGAGAACACAGATACGCAGTATTTT. Its protein is CSAENTDTQYF.

The chain couples TRBV20-1 to TRBJ1-6; D ambiguous. V was clipped by 1 base and J by 4 bases, with 8 bases between them. This CDR3 region has 14 residues. The V gene's germline CDR1 is DFQATT and CDR2 SNEGSKA (reference sequence). The CDR3 DNA reads TGCAGTGCTAGAGGGGATCGGTATAATTCACCCCTCCACTTT. Translating gives CSARGDRYNSPLHF.

This clonotype was recorded at least ten times. The chain joins TRBV7-9 to TRBJ2-3; D is ambiguous. Germline loops: CDR1 SEHNR, CDR2 FQNEAQ (reference sequence). The V end lost 5 bases, the J end lost 2 bases, and 5 bases lay between the germline ends. The CDR3 has 12 residues. CDR3 amino acids: CASSRITDTQYF. The CDR3 nucleotides are TGTGCCAGCAGCCGGATCACAGATACGCAGTATTTT.

This clonotype occurred a few times. A read error may explain this, as a much larger clone is one base away. The genes are TRBV5-5 and TRBJ1-1; D call uncertain. This CDR3 region has 13 residues. Germline V lookup: CDR1 SGHKS, CDR2 YYEKEE (reference sequence). Trimming removed 0 bases at V and 1 base at J, with 4 bases between. Written as DNA, the CDR3 is TGTGCCAGCAGCTTGGATAGGAACACTGAAGCTTTCTTT. Encoded protein: CASSLDRNTEAFF. Drawing the rest from reference TRBV5-5 and TRBJ1-1, the complete variable domain is DAGVTQSPTHLIKTRGQQVTLRCSPISGHKSVSWYQQVLGQGPQFIFQYYEKEERGRGNFPDRFSARQFPNYSSELNVNALLLGDSALYLCASSLDRNTEAFFGQGTRLTVV.

This clonotype is termed medium-sized. The chain has TRBV7-2 and TRBJ2-5; D uncertain. Between the trimmed V and J ends, which lost 2 bases and 2 bases, there was a span of 12 bases. Germline CDR1 and CDR2: SGHTA and FQGNSA. The CDR3 runs 15 residues. CDR3 in DNA: TGTGCCAGCAGCTTAACAGCTTTACCACAAGAGACCCAGTACTTC. Its translation: CASSLTALPQETQYF.

This clonotype was counted many times. The chain combines TRBV20-1 with TRBJ1-5; 8 positions agree with TRBD1. This CDR3 spans 15 amino acids. Germline V gene sequence: CDR1 DFQATT, CDR2 SNEGSKA (reference sequence). Trimming took 0 bases from V and 4 from J; bases not matched to a gene: 5. The CDR3 is CSARDAWTGNQPQHF. The CDR3 DNA follows: TGCAGTGCTAGAGATGCCTGGACAGGGAATCAGCCCCAGCATTTT.

Many counts were recorded for this clonotype. The V gene is TRBV27, the J gene TRBJ2-7; unclear D gene. V gave up 5 bases and J gave up 2 bases, with 13 bases separating them. CDR1 MNHEY and CDR2 SMNVEV come from the germline V gene (reference sequence). CDR3 length equals 14 residues. CDR3 residues: CASSGLAEAYEQYF. CDR3 coding DNA: TGTGCCAGCAGTGGCTTGGCAGAGGCCTACGAGCAGTACTTC.

This clonotype appeared many times. This chain links TRBV12-3 or TRBV12-4 with TRBJ2-3; TRBD2 is a possible D gene (6 bases). The CDR3 runs to 16 residues. V was trimmed by 7 bases and J by 3 bases, leaving 20 bases between them. The CDR3 here is CASNPPALARTDTQYF. CDR3 nucleotides: TGTGCCAGCAATCCGCCGGCACTAGCTCGGACAGATACGCAGTATTTT.